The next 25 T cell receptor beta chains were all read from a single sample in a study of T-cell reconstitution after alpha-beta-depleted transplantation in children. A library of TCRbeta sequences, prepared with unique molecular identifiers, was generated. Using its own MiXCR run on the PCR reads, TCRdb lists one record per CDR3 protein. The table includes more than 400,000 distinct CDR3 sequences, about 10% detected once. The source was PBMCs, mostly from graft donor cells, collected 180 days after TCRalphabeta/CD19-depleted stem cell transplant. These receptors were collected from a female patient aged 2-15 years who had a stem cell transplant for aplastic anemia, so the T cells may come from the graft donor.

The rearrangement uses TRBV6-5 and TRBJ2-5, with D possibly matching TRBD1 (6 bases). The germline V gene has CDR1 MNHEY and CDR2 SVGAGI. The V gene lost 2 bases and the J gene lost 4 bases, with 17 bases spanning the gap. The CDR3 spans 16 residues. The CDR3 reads CASSYARTQGGETQYF. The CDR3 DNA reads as TGTGCCAGCAGTTACGCGAGAACACAGGGCGGAGAGACCCAGTACTTC.

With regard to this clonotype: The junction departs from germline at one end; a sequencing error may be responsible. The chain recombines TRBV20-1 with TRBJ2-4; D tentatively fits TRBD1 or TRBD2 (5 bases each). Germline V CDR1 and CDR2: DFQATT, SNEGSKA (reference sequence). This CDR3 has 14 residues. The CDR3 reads CSASLGRLKNSQYF. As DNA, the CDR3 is TGCAGTGCTAGCTTGGGACGGTTGAAAAACAGTCAGTACTTC.

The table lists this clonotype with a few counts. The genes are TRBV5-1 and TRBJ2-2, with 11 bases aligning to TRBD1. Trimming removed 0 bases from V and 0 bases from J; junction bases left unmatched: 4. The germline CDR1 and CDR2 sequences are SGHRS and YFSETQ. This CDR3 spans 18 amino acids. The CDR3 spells CASSLAGTGGTNTGELFF. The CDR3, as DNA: TGCGCCAGCAGCTTGGCAGGGACAGGGGGAACGAACACCGGGGAGCTGTTTTTT.

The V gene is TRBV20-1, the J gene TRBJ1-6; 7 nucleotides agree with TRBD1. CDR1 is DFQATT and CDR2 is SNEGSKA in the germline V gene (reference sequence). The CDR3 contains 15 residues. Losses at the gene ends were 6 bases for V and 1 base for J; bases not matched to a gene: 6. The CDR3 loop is CSARQGGSYNSPLHF. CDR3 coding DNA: TGCAGTGCCCGACAGGGAGGGTCCTATAATTCACCCCTCCACTTT.

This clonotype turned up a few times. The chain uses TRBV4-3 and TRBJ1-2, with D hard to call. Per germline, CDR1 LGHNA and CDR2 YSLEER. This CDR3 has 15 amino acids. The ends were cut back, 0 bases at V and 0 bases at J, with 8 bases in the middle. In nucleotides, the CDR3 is TGCGCCAGCAGCCAAGATCGGGGTGCTAACTATGGCTACACCTTC. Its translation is CASSQDRGANYGYTF.

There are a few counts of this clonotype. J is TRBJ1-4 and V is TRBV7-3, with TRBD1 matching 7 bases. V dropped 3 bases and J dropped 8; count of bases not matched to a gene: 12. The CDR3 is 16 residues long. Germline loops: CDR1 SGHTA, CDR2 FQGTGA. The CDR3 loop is CASSFIMTGRIEKLFF. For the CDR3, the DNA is TGTGCCAGCAGCTTCATCATGACAGGGCGAATAGAAAAACTGTTTTTT.

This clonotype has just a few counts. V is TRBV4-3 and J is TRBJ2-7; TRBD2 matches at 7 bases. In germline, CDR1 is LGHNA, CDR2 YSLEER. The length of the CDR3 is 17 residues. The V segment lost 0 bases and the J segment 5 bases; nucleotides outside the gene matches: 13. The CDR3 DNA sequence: TGCGCCAGCAGCCAAGATGAGGGATGGGAGGGGCGCCACGAGCAGTACTTC. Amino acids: CASSQDEGWEGRHEQYF.

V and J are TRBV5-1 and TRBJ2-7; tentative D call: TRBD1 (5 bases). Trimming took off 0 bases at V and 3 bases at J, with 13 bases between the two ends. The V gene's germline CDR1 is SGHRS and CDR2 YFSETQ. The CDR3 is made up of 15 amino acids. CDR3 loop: CASSLVAGSDYEQYF. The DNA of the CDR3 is TGCGCCAGCAGCTTGGTGGCAGGGTCCGACTACGAGCAGTACTTC.

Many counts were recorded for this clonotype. The CDR3 spells CASSPGGDTQYF. The CDR3 coding sequence is TGTGCCAGCTCACCCGGTGGAGATACGCAGTATTTT. The chain combines TRBV18 with TRBJ2-3; no clear D. Per germline, CDR1 KGHSH and CDR2 LQKENI. The CDR3 is 12 amino acids. Trimming took 3 bases from V and 5 from J, leaving 6 bases between them.

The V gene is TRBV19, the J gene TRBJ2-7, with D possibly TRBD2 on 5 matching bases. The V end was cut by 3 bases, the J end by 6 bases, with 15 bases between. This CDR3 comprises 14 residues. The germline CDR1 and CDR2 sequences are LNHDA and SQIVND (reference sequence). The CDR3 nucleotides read TGTGCCAGTAGTATCGGAGGCCCCTGGAGCGAGCAGTACGTC. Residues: CASSIGGPWSEQYV.

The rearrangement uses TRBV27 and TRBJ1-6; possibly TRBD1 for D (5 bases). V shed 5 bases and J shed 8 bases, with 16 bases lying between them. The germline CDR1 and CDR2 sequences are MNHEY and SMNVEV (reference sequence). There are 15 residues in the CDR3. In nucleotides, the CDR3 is TGTGCCAGCAGTCCCCGACAGCTACTTGATTCACCCCTCCACTTT. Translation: CASSPRQLLDSPLHF.

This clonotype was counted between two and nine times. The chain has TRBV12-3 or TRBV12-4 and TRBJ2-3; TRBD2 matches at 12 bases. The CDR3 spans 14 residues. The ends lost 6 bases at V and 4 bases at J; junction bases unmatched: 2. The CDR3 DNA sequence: TGTGCCAGCAGGACTAGCGGGAGCGCAGATACGCAGTATTTT. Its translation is CASRTSGSADTQYF.

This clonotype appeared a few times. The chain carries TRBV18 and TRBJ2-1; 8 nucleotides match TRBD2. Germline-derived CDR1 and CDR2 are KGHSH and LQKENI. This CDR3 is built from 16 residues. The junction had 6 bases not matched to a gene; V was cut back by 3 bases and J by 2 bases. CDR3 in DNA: TGTGCCAGCTCACCCCTGACTAGCGCTACCTACAATGAGCAGTTCTTC. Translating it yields CASSPLTSATYNEQFF.

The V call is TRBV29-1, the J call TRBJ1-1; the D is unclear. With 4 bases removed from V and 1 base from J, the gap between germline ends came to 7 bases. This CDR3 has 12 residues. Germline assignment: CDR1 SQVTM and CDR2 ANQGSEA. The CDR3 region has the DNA TGCAGCGTTGGACTCGGGAACACTGAAGCTTTCTTT. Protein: CSVGLGNTEAFF.

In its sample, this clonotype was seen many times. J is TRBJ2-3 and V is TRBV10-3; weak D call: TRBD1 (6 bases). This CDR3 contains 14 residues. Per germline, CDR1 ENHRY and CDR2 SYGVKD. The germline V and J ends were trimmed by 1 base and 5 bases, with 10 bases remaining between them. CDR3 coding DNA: TGTGCCATCAGTGAGTTCTGGGGGCAAGATACGCAGTATTTT. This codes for CAISEFWGQDTQYF.

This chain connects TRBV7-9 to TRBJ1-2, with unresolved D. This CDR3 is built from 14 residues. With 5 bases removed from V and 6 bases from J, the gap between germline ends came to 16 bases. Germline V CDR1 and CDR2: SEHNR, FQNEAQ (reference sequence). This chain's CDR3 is CASSPFRQDDGYTF. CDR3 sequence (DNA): TGTGCCAGCAGCCCTTTTCGACAAGATGATGGCTACACCTTC.

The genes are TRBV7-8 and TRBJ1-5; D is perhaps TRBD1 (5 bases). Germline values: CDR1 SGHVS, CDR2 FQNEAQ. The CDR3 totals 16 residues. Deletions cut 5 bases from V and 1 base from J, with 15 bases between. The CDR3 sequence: CASSEGHPLSNQPQHF. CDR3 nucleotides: TGTGCCAGCAGCGAGGGGCATCCCTTAAGCAATCAGCCCCAGCATTTT.

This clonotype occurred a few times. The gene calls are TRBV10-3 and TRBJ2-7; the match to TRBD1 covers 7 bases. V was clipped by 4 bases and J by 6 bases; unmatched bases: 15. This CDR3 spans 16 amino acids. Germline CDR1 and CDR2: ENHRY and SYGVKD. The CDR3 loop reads CAISGILTGKTGEQYV. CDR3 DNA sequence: TGTGCCATCAGTGGTATTTTGACAGGGAAAACGGGCGAGCAGTACGTC.

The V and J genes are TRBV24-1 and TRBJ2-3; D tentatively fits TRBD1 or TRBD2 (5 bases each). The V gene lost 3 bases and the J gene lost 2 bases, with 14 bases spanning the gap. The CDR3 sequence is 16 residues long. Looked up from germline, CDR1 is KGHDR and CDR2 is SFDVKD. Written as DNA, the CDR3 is TGTGCCACCAGTGATGGGGGTCCGGACCCCACAGATACGCAGTATTTT. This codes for CATSDGGPDPTDTQYF.

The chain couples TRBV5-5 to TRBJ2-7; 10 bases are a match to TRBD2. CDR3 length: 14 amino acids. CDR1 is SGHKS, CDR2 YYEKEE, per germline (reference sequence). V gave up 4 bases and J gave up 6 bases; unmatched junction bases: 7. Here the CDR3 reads CASSHLAGEFEQYV. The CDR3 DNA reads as TGTGCCAGCAGCCATCTAGCGGGAGAGTTCGAGCAGTACGTC.

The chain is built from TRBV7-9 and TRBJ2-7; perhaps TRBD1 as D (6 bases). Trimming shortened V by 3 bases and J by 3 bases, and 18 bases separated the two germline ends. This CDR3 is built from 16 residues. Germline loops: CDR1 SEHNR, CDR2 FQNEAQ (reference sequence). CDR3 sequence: CASSFPSQGPYYEQYF. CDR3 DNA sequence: TGTGCCAGCAGCTTCCCGTCACAGGGACCCTACTACGAGCAGTACTTC.

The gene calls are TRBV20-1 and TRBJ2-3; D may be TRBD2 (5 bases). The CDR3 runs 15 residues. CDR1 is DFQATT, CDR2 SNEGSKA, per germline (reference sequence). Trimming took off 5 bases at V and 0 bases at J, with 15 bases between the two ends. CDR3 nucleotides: TGCAGTGCTTCCCGAGGGCACCTCAGCACAGATACGCAGTATTTT. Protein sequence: CSASRGHLSTDTQYF.

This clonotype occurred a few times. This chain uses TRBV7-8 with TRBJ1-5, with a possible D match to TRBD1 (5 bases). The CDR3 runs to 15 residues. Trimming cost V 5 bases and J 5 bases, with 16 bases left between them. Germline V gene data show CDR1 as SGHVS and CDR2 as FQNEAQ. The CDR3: CASSRTGGKDQPQHF. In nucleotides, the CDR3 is TGTGCCAGCAGCCGTACGGGGGGGAAGGATCAGCCCCAGCATTTT.

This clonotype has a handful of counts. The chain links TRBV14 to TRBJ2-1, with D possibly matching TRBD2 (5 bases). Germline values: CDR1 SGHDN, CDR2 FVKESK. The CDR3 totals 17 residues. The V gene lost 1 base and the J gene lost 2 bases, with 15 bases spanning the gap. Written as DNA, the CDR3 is TGTGCCAGCAGCCAAGCGGTGAGCGGTTCTACCTACAATGAGCAGTTCTTC. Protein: CASSQAVSGSTYNEQFF. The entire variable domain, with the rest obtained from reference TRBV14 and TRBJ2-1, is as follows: EAGVTQFPSHSVIEKGQTVTLRCDPISGHDNLYWYRRVMGKEIKFLLHFVKESKQDESGMPNNRFLAERTGGTYSTLKVQPAELEDSGVYFCASSQAVSGSTYNEQFFGPGTRLTVL.

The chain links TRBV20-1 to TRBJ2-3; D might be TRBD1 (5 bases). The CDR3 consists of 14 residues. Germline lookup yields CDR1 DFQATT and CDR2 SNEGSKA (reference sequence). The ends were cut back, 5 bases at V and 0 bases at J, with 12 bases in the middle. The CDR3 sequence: CSALQGVSTDTQYF. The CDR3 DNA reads TGCAGTGCTCTCCAAGGGGTTAGCACAGATACGCAGTATTTT.